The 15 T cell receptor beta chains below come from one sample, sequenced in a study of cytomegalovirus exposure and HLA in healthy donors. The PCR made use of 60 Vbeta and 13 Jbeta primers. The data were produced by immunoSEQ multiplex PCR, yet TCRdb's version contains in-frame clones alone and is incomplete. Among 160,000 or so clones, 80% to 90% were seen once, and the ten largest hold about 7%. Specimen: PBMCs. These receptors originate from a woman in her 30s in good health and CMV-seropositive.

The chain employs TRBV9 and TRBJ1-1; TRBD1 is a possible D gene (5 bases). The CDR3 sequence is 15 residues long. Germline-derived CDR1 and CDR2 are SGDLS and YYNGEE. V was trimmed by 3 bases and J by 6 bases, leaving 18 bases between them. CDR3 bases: TGTGCCAGCAGCGGTTGGGCGGGGCTGGGACCTGAAGCTTTCTTT. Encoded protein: CASSGWAGLGPEAFF.

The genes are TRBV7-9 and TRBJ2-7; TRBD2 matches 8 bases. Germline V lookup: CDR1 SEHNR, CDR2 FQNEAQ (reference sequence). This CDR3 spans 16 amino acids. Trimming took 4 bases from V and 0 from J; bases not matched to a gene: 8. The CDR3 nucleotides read TGTGCCAGCAGCTCGCTGGGCGGGGGGAGCTCCTACGAGCAGTACTTC. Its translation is CASSSLGGGSSYEQYF.

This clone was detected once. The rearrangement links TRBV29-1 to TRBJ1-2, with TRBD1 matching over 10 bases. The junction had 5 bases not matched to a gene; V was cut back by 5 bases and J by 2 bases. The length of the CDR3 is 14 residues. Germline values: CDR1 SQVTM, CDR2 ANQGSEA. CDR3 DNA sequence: TGCAGCGTTCCCAGACAGGGGGCGAACTATGGCTACACCTTC. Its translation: CSVPRQGANYGYTF.

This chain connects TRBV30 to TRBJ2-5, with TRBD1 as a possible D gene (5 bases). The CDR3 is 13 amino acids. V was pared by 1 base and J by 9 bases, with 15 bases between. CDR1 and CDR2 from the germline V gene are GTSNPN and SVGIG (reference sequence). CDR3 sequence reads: CAWSAPNQGAQYF. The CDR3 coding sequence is TGTGCCTGGAGTGCCCCCAACCAAGGGGCCCAGTACTTC.

This CDR3 reads CASSLRDFSGANVLTF. The DNA of the CDR3 is TGTGCCAGCAGCTTACGGGACTTCTCTGGGGCCAACGTCCTGACTTTC. The chain links TRBV7-9 to TRBJ2-6; perhaps TRBD2 as D (6 bases). Germline assignment: CDR1 SEHNR and CDR2 FQNEAQ (reference sequence). The CDR3 extends over 16 amino acids. V was cut by 2 bases and J by 0 bases, with 8 bases left in between.

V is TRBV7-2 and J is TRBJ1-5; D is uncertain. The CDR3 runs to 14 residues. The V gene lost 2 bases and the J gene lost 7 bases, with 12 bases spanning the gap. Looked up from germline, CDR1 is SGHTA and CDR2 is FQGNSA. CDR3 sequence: CASSLLIGGQPQHF. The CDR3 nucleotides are TGTGCCAGCAGCTTACTCATTGGAGGACAGCCCCAGCATTTT.

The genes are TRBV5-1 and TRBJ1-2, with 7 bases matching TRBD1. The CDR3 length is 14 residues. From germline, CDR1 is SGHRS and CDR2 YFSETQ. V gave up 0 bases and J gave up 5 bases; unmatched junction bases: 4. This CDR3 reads CASSLAEGAYGYTF. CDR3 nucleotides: TGCGCCAGCAGCTTGGCCGAGGGGGCTTATGGCTACACCTTC.

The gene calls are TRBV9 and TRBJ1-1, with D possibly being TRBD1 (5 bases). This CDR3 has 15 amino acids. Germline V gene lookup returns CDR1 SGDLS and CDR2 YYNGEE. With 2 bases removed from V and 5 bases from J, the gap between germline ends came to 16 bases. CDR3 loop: CASSVEPGGGTEAFF. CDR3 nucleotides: TGTGCCAGCAGCGTCGAGCCCGGTGGGGGGACTGAAGCTTTCTTT.

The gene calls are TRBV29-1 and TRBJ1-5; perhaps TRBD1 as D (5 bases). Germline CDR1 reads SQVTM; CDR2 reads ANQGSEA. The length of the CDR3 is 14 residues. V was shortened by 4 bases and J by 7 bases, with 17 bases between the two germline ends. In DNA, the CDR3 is TGCAGCGTTGTTATAGGCAGGAAGGGGCAGCCCCAGCATTTT. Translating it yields CSVVIGRKGQPQHF.

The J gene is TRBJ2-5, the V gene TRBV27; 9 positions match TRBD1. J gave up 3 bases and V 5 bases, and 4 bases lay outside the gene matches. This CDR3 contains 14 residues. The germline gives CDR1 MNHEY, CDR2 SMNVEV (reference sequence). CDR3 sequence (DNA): TGTGCCAGCAGTCCAGACAGGGGGGAAGAGACCCAGTACTTC. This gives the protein CASSPDRGEETQYF.

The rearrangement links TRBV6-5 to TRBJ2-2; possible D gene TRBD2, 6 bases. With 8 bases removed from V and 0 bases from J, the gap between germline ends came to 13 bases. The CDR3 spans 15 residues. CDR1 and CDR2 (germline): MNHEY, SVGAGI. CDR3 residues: CASALAGPNTGELFF. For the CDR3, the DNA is TGTGCCAGCGCCCTGGCGGGACCGAACACCGGGGAGCTGTTTTTT.

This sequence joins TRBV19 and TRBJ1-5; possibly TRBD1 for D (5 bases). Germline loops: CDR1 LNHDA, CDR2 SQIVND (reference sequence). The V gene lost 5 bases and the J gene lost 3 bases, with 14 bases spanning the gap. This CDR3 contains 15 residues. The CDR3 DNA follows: TGTGCCAGTAGTTCCTTCTGGACAAACAATCAGCCCCAGCATTTT. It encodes CASSSFWTNNQPQHF. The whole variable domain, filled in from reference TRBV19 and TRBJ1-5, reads DGGITQSPKYLFRKEGQNVTLSCEQNLNHDAMYWYRQDPGQGLRLIYYSQIVNDFQKGDIAEGYSVSREKKESFPLTVTSAQKNPTAFYLCASSSFWTNNQPQHFGDGTRLSIL.

Here the CDR3 DNA reads TGTGCCAGCAGCAGGTCCGGGGGGAGCTCCTACGAGCAGTACTTC. This sequence encodes CASSRSGGSSYEQYF. The chain is built from TRBV5-4 and TRBJ2-7; 7 nucleotides agree with TRBD2. CDR1 is SGHNT and CDR2 is YYREEE in the germline V gene (reference sequence). Trimming removed 4 bases from V and 0 bases from J; junction bases left unmatched: 7. The CDR3 contains 15 residues.

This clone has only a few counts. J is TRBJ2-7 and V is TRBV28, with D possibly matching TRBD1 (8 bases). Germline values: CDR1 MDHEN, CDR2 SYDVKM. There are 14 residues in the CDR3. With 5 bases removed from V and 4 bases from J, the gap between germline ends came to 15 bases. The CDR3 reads CASSRTGRDYEQYF. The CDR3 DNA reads TGTGCCAGCAGTCGGACAGGGAGGGATTACGAGCAGTACTTC.

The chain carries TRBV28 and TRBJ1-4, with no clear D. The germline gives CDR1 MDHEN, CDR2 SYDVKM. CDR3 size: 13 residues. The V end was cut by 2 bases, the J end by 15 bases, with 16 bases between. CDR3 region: CASSLAPVKTVFF. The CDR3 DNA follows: TGTGCCAGCAGTTTAGCGCCGGTAAAAACGGTGTTTTTT.